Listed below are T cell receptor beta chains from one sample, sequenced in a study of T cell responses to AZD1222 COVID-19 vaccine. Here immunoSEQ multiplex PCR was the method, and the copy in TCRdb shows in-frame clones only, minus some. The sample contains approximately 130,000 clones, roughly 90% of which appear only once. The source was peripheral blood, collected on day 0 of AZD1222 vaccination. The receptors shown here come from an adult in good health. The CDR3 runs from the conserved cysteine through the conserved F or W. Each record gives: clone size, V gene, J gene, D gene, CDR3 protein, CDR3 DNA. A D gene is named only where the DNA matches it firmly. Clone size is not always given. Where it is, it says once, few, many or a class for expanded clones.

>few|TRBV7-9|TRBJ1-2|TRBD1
CASSTGDYGYTF
TGTGCCAGCAGCACAGGGGACTATGGCTACACCTTC
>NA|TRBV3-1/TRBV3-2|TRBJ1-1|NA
CASSLLTGALNTEAFF
TGTGCCAGCAGCCTACTAACCGGGGCGCTGAACACTGAAGCTTTCTTT
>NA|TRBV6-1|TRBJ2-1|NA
CASSEEVRSRDFQFF
TGTGCCAGCAGTGAAGAGGTCCGGTCACGGGACTTTCAGTTCTTC
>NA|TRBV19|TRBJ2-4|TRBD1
CASSLQGEVNIQYF
TGTGCCAGTAGTTTACAGGGGGAAGTTAACATTCAGTACTTC
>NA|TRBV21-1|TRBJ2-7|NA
CASSISSGRAYEQYF
TGTGCCAGCAGCATTTCTAGCGGGAGGGCCTACGAGCAGTACTTC
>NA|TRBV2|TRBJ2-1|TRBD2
CASSLAGVAYNEQFF
TGTGCCAGCAGTTTAGCGGGAGTTGCCTACAATGAGCAGTTCTTC
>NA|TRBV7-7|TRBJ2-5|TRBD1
CASSLEPGQATQYF
TGTGCTAGCAGCTTAGAACCGGGACAGGCGACCCAGTACTTC
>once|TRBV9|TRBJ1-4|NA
CASSVGVGGGNNEKLFF
TGTGCCAGCAGCGTAGGAGTGGGTGGAGGAAATAATGAAAAACTGTTTTTT
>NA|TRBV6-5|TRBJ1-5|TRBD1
CAGAGTGDGNQPQHF
TGTGCCGGGGCTGGGACAGGGGACGGCAATCAGCCCCAGCATTTT
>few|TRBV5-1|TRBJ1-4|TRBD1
CASSFTGAAGEKLFF
TGCGCCAGCAGCTTTACAGGGGCCGCGGGGGAAAAACTGTTTTTT
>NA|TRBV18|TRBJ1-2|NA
CASSPRDHYGYTF
TGTGCCAGCTCACCACGGGACCACTATGGCTACACCTTC
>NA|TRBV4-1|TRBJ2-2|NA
CASSQPRDPNTGELFF
TGCGCCAGCAGCCAACCCCGGGACCCGAACACCGGGGAGCTGTTTTTT
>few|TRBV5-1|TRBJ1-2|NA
CASSPHPARGRDYGYTF
TGCGCCAGCAGCCCACACCCCGCCCGGGGGAGAGACTATGGCTACACCTTC
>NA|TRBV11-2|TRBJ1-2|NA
CASSQGFNRGYTF
TGTGCCAGCAGCCAGGGTTTTAATCGGGGCTACACCTTC
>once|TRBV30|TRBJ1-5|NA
CAWSVGYSNQPQHF
TGTGCCTGGAGTGTAGGTTATAGCAATCAGCCCCAGCATTTT
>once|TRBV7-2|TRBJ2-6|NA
CASSLVGPGANVLTF
TGTGCCAGCAGCTTAGTGGGCCCCGGGGCCAACGTCCTGACTTTC
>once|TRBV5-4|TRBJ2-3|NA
CASSLASGHTDTQYF
TGTGCCAGCAGCTTGGCAAGCGGGCACACAGATACGCAGTATTTT
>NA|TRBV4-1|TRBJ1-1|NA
CASSRIDRPNTEAFF
TGCGCCAGCAGTCGAATCGACAGGCCGAACACTGAAGCTTTCTTT
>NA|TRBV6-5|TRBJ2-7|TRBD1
CASSYFGTASYEQYF
TGTGCCAGCAGTTACTTCGGGACAGCCTCCTACGAGCAGTACTTC
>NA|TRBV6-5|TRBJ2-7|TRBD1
CASSSHGTGGYEQYF
TGTGCCAGCAGCTCCCACGGGACAGGGGGCTACGAGCAGTACTTC
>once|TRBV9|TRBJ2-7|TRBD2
CASSGGTSGSEQYF
TGTGCCAGCAGCGGGGGGACTAGCGGGAGCGAGCAGTACTTC
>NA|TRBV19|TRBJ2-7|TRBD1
CASSGGTGTEQYF
TGTGCCAGTAGTGGGGGGACAGGGACCGAGCAGTACTTC
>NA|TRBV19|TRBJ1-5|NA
CASSMEVGESQQPQHF
TGTGCCAGTAGTATGGAGGTTGGAGAATCCCAGCAGCCCCAGCATTTT
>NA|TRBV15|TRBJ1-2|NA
CATSRDVSYGYTF
TGTGCCACCAGCAGAGATGTTTCCTATGGCTACACCTTC
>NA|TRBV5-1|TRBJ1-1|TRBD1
CASSLYDRATEAFF
TGCGCCAGCAGCTTGTACGACAGGGCGACTGAAGCTTTCTTT
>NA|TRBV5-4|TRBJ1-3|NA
CASSLEGGRGVRNTIYF
TGTGCCAGCAGCTTAGAAGGAGGTCGGGGGGTACGAAACACCATATATTTT
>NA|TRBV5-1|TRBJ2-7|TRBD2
CASSLSGSGNYEQYF
TGCGCCAGCAGTTTAAGCGGGAGCGGTAACTACGAGCAGTACTTC
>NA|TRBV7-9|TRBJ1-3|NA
CASYARGQGNTIYF
TGTGCCTCTTATGCCAGGGGCCAGGGAAACACCATATATTTT
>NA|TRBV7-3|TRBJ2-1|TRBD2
CASSPRTSGREGVYNEQFF
TGTGCCAGCAGCCCGCGGACTAGCGGGAGGGAGGGGGTCTACAATGAGCAGTTCTTC
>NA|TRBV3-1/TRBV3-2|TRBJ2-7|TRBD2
CASSQVGTSTSYEQYF
TGTGCCAGCAGCCAGGTAGGGACTAGCACCTCCTACGAGCAGTACTTC
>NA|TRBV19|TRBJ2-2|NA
CASSIDAATGELFF
TGTGCCAGTAGTATAGATGCAGCGACCGGGGAGCTGTTTTTT
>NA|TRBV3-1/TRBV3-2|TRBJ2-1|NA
CASSRSGYNEQFF
TGTGCCAGCAGCCGCAGCGGTTACAATGAGCAGTTCTTC
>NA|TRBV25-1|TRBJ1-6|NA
CASKEKPDNSPLHF
TGTGCCAGCAAGGAGAAACCTGATAATTCACCCCTCCACTTT
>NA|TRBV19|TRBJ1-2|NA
CASSIDQQANYGYTF
TGTGCCAGTAGTATAGATCAGCAAGCTAACTATGGCTACACCTTC
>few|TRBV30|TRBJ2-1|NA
CAWSVGLLRNEQFF
TGTGCCTGGAGTGTAGGATTATTACGCAATGAGCAGTTCTTC
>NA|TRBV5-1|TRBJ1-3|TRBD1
CASSSGTVNSGNTIYF
TGCGCCAGCAGCTCCGGGACAGTTAACTCTGGAAACACCATATATTTT
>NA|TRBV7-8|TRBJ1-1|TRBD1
CASSPTGGALTEAFF
TGTGCCAGCAGCCCCACAGGGGGCGCATTAACTGAAGCTTTCTTT
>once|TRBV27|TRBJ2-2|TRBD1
CASRLGQGTNTGELFF
TGTGCCAGCAGGCTTGGACAGGGGACGAACACCGGGGAGCTGTTTTTT
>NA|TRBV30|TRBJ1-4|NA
CAWSVPLRGMGEKLFF
TGTGCCTGGAGTGTACCGCTTAGGGGGATGGGTGAAAAACTGTTTTTT
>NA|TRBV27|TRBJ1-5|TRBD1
CASSFKAPGQGSQPQHF
TGTGCCAGCAGCTTCAAGGCCCCCGGACAGGGAAGTCAGCCCCAGCATTTT
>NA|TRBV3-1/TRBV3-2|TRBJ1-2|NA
CASRLSGGVLGGYTF
TGTGCCAGCAGGCTCTCGGGGGGGGTCTTAGGTGGCTACACCTTC
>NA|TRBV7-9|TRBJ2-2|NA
CASSKRSTGTRTGELFF
TGTGCCAGCAGCAAACGAAGCACAGGGACGAGGACCGGGGAGCTGTTTTTT
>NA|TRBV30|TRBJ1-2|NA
CAWSPGPPYGYTF
TGTGCCTGGAGTCCAGGGCCCCCCTATGGCTACACCTTC
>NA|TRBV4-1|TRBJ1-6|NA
CASSQIHPGASYNSPLHF
TGCGCCAGCAGCCAGATCCACCCCGGGGCCTCCTATAATTCACCCCTCCACTTT
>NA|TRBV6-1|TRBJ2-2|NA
CASSESGESGELFF
TGTGCCAGCAGTGAATCCGGGGAATCCGGGGAGCTGTTTTTT
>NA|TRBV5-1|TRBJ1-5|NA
CASSAGEGGFDQPQHF
TGCGCCAGCAGCGCGGGAGAGGGGGGGTTCGACCAGCCCCAGCATTTT
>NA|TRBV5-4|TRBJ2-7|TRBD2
CASSLEMGGREQYF
TGTGCCAGCAGCTTGGAAATGGGAGGGCGCGAGCAGTACTTC
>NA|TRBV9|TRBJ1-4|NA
CASSRDGNEKLFF
TGTGCCAGCAGCAGAGACGGTAATGAAAAACTGTTTTTT
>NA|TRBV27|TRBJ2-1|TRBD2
CASSLLSSGGKGKFF
TGTGCCAGCAGTTTATTGTCTAGCGGGGGAAAGGGGAAGTTCTTC
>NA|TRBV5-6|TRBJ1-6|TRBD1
CASSYRQGNNSPLHF
TGTGCCAGCAGCTACAGACAGGGAAATAATTCACCCCTCCACTTT
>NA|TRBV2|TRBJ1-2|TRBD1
CASSQGTEDLVYGYTF
TGTGCCAGCAGTCAGGGGACAGAGGATTTGGTCTATGGCTACACCTTC
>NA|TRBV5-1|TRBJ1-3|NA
CASSPQLGGAGNTIYF
TGCGCCAGCAGCCCCCAGTTGGGGGGCGCGGGAAACACCATATATTTT
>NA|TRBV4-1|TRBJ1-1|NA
CASSQVVSTEAFF
TGCGCCAGCAGCCAAGTGGTCAGTACTGAAGCTTTCTTT
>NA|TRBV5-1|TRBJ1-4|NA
CASTFDPANEKLFF
TGCGCCAGCACCTTCGATCCAGCTAATGAAAAACTGTTTTTT
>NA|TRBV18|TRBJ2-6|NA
CASSPGQIDGGANVLTF
TGTGCCAGCTCACCAGGACAGATCGATGGGGGGGCCAACGTCCTGACTTTC